This T cell receptor (beta chain) was observed in a study of blood T cell repertoires in COVID-19. Germline-derived CDR1 and CDR2 are MNHEY and SVGAGI. The CDR3 covers 15 residues. The V gene end was trimmed by 6 bases and the J gene end by 2 bases; junction bases not matched to a gene: 6. Per the original methods: Counts of nucleated cells, estimated from reference gene primer amplification, were obtained. Assay used: immunoSEQ multiplex PCR; TCRdb lists only in-frame clones, some missing. The DNA gave D and trimming, while V, J and clone size come from that table. The sample includes more than 150,000 clones, 87% seen only once; the top ten take 2% to 2.5%. Participants, 18 to 89 years old, spanned under 25 US areas. Participants' reported clinical history set cohort assignment. Recovered status in Cohort 3 required two negative PCRs, clearance, or symptom resolution.

The genes are TRBV6-5 and TRBJ1-5, with 8 bases matching TRBD1. This receptor was obtained from a woman aged 30 to 39 who had recovered from COVID-19. The sequenced sample was PBMCs or T cells enriched from blood (not recorded which). CDR3: CASRGDRGGNQPQHF. The DNA for the CDR3 is TGTGCCAGCAGGGGAGACAGGGGTGGCAATCAGCCCCAGCATTTT.